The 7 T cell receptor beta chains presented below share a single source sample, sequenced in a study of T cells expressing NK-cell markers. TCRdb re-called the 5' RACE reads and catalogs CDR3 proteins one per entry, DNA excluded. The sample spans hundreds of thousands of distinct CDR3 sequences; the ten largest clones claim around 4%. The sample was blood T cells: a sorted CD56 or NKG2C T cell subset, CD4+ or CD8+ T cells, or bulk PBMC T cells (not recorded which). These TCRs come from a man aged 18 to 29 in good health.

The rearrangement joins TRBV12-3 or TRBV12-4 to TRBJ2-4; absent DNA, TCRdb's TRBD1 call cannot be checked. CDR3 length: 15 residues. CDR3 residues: CASSAQQGTKNIQYF.

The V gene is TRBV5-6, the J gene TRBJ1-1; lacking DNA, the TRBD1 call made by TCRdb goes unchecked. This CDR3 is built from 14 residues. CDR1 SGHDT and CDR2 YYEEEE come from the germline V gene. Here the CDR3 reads CASSFYRMNTEAFF.

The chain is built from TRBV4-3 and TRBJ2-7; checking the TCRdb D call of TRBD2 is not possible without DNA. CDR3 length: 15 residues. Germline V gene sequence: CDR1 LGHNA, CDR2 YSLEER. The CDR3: CASSQRGGSTYEQYF.

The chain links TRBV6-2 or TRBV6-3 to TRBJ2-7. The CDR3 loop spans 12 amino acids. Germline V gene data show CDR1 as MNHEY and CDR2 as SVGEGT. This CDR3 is CASSGQTYEQYF.

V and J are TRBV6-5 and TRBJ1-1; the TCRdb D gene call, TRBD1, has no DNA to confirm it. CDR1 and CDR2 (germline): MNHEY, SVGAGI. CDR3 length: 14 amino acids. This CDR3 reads CASRPGHPGTEAFF.

CDR3: CASSRDGGWESPLHF. V gene TRBV5-5 combines with J gene TRBJ1-6. CDR3 length: 15 amino acids. Germline V gene lookup returns CDR1 SGHKS and CDR2 YYEKEE (reference sequence).

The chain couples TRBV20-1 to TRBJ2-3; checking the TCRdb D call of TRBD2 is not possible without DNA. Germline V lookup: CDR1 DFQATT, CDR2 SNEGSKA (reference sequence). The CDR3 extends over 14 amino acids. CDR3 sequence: CSAILGGGVNTQYF.